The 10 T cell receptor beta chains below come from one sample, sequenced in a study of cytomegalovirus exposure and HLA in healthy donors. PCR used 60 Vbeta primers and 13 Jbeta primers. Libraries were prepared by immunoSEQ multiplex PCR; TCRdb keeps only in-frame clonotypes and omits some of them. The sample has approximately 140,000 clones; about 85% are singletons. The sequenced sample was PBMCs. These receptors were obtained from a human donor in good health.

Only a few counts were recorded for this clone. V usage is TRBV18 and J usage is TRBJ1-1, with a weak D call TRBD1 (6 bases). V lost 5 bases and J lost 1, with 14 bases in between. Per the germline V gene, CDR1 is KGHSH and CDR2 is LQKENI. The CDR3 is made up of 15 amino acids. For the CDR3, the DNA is TGTGCCAGCTCAACCAGGGGAAGGGGGAACACTGAAGCTTTCTTT. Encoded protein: CASSTRGRGNTEAFF.

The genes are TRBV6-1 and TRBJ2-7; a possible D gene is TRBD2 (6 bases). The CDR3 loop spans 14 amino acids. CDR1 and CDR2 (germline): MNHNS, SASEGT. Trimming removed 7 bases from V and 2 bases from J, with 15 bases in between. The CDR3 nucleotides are TGTGCCAGCACCCCTCCGGGGGAAGCCTACGAGCAGTACTTC. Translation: CASTPPGEAYEQYF.

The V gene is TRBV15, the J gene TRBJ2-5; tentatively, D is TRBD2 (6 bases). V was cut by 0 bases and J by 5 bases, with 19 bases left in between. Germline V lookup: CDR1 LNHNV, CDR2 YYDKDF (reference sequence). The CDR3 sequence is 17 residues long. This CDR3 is CATSREGVGGWMETQYF. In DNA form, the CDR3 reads TGTGCCACCAGCAGAGAGGGCGTGGGGGGATGGATGGAGACCCAGTACTTC.

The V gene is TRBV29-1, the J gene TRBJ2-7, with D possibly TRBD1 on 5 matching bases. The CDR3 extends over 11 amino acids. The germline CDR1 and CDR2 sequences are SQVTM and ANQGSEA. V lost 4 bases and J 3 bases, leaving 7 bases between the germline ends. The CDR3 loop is CSVGQLYEQYF. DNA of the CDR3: TGCAGCGTTGGACAGCTCTACGAGCAGTACTTC.

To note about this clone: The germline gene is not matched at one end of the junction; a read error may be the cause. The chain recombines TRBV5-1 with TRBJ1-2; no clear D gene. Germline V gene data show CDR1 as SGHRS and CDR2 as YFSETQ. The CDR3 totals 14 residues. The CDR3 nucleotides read TGCGCCAGCAGCTTGGGCGGATCCCTCTATGGCTACCCCTTC. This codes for CASSLGGSLYGYPF.

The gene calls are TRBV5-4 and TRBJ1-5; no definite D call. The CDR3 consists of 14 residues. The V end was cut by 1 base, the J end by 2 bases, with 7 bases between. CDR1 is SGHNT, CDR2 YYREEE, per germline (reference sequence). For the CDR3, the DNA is TGTGCCAGCAGCTTGCTTCCAGGCAATCAGCCCCAGCATTTT. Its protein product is CASSLLPGNQPQHF.

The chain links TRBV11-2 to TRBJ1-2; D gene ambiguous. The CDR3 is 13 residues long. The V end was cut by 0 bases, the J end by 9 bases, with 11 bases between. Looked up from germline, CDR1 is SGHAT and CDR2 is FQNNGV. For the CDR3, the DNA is TGTGCCAGCAGCTTAGATCCGAAACTAAGCTACACCTTC. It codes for CASSLDPKLSYTF.

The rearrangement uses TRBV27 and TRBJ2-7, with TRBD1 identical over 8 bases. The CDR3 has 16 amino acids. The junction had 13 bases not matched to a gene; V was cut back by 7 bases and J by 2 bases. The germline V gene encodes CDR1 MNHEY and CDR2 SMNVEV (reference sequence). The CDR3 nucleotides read TGTGCCAGCACCCAGACAGGGGCCGGGCAACCCTACGAGCAGTACTTC. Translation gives CASTQTGAGQPYEQYF.

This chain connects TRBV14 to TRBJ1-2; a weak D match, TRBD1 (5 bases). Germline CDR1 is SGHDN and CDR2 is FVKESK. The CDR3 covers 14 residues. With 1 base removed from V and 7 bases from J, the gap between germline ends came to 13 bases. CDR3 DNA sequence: TGTGCCAGCAGCCAAGGAGAAACAGGTCGTGGCTACACCTTC. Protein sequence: CASSQGETGRGYTF.

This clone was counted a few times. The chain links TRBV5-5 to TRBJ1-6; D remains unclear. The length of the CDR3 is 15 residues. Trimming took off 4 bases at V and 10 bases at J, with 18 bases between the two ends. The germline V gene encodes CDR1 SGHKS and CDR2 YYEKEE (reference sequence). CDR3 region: CASSLLDREWSPLHF. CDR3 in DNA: TGTGCCAGCAGCCTCCTCGACCGGGAATGGTCACCCCTCCACTTT.